The next 9 T cell receptor beta chains were all read from a single sample in a study of CXCR3-negative and CXCR3-positive naive CD8 T cells (dated by TCRdb to the late 2010s). TCRdb shows the sequencer as NextSeq 550. The Human TCR Profiling Kit (MiLaboratory) was used to make UMI-labeled 5' RACE TRB cDNA libraries. TCRdb reprocessed the reads, reporting each CDR3 protein sequence once and no DNA. The sample table records around 40,000 distinct CDR3 sequences. The ten largest clones take up roughly 15% of the sample. Input material: memory CD8+ T cells from blood. This specimen's cell subset or site label, per the study, means: conventional CD8+ memory T cells (TMEM), sorted as controls. These receptors all come from a human donor in good health. Some clones in this sample may be carry-over from other donors' samples.

The rearrangement links TRBV4-3 to TRBJ2-3; lacking DNA, the TRBD2 call made by TCRdb goes unchecked. Germline-derived CDR1 and CDR2 are LGHNA and YSLEER. CDR3 length equals 15 residues. This chain's CDR3 is CASSRTSGSTDTQYF.

The rearrangement joins TRBV7-6 to TRBJ2-1; TCRdb reports TRBD2, a call that lacks DNA to check it against. The CDR3 is made up of 15 amino acids. Germline CDR1 is SGHVS and CDR2 is FNYEAQ. CDR3 residues: CASAGRHSSYNEQFF.

This chain links TRBV7-3 with TRBJ2-3. The CDR3 extends over 13 amino acids. Germline lookup yields CDR1 SGHTA and CDR2 FQGTGA. The CDR3 protein is CASSLTGADTQYF. Full variable domain (remainder filled in from reference TRBV7-3 and TRBJ2-3): GAGVSQTPSNKVTEKGKYVELRCDPISGHTALYWYRQSLGQGPEFLIYFQGTGAADDSGLPNDRFFAVRPEGSVSTLKIQRTERGDSAVYLCASSLTGADTQYFGPGTRLTVL.

The chain joins TRBV9 to TRBJ2-2; TCRdb picks TRBD1, but there is no DNA to check that call. The CDR3 covers 17 residues. In germline, CDR1 is SGDLS, CDR2 YYNGEE. CDR3 sequence reads: CASSGDGTPTNTGELFF.

This sequence joins TRBV7-9 and TRBJ2-7; the TCRdb D gene call, TRBD1, has no DNA to confirm it. Per the germline V gene, CDR1 is SEHNR and CDR2 is FQNEAQ (reference sequence). The CDR3 loop spans 15 amino acids. CDR3 sequence: CASSLEGQHRYEQYF.

This chain joins TRBV14 and TRBJ2-1; the TRBD2 assignment by TCRdb is unverifiable without DNA. CDR3 size: 17 residues. The V gene's germline CDR1 is SGHDN and CDR2 FVKESK. The CDR3: CASSQVMVWTSSHEQFF. The variable domain in full, completed from reference TRBV14 and TRBJ2-1, reads EAGVTQFPSHSVIEKGQTVTLRCDPISGHDNLYWYRRVMGKEIKFLLHFVKESKQDESGMPNNRFLAERTGGTYSTLKVQPAELEDSGVYFCASSQVMVWTSSHEQFFGPGTRLTVL.

The V call is TRBV20-1, the J call TRBJ2-7; with no DNA, the TCRdb D assignment of TRBD1 cannot be verified. The CDR3 totals 12 residues. The germline CDR1 and CDR2 sequences are DFQATT and SNEGSKA (reference sequence). Here the CDR3 reads CSAYPPGHEQYF.

CDR3 sequence reads: CASSPPGTDNQPQHF. This chain uses TRBV7-9 with TRBJ1-5; checking the TCRdb D call of TRBD1 is not possible without DNA. Germline-derived CDR1 and CDR2 are SEHNR and FQNEAQ (reference sequence). The CDR3 sequence is 15 residues long.

CDR3 sequence reads: CASSVGRANEQFF. The V and J genes are TRBV28 and TRBJ2-1; without DNA, the TCRdb call of TRBD2 cannot be checked. Germline lookup yields CDR1 MDHEN and CDR2 SYDVKM. This CDR3 has 13 residues.